This TCR beta chain was profiled in a study of Graves' ophthalmopathy and Graves' hyperthyroidism. Amplification of TCR beta CDR3 regions used RNA transcripts. HTBI-primed first-round RT-PCR preceded second-round multiplex PCR. One entry per CDR3 protein results from TCRdb running MiXCR on the multiplex PCR reads. In the table there are hundreds of thousands of distinct CDR3 sequences, around 50% of which are singletons. Germline CDR1 reads DFQATT; CDR2 reads SNEGSKA (reference sequence). The CDR3 sequence is 13 residues long. Trimming cost V 7 bases and J 8 bases, with 17 bases left between them. Pregnant or lactating patients and those with other autoimmune diseases or uncontrolled infections were excluded.

The chain recombines TRBV20-1 with TRBJ1-4, with D hard to call. Material: peripheral blood. The sequence was collected from an adult man with Graves' ophthalmopathy. The DNA of the CDR3 is TGCAGTGTCGCCCAAGGGCAAGGAGAAAAACTGTTTTTT. Residues: CSVAQGQGEKLFF.